This T cell receptor beta chain was identified in a study of T cell responses to AZD1222 COVID-19 vaccine. Germline lookup yields CDR1 MDHEN and CDR2 SYDVKM. J was trimmed by 7 bases and V by 8 bases; bases with no gene match: 11. CDR3 length: 14 amino acids. Study observations and caveats: Repertoire sampling was restricted to post-peak T cell response timepoints.

For this clone: No antigen is known for it.

Second-dose recipients at about 4 or about 12 weeks were treated as one pooled group. This table comes from immunoSEQ multiplex PCR, and its TCRdb copy is limited to in-frame clones, with some not included. This sample yields some 180,000 clones, of which approximately 94% are seen a single time; 1.6% belongs to the top ten. V and J are TRBV28 and TRBJ2-1, with 7 bases identical to TRBD2. The source is an adult who received the AZD1222 COVID-19 vaccine. Sequencing used peripheral blood, obtained 28 days after the second AZD1222 dose. The CDR3 DNA follows: TGTGCCAGCGGCTGGACTAGGCGGGGGAATGAGCAGTTCTTC. Its translation: CASGWTRRGNEQFF.